This T cell receptor beta chain was identified during a study of read filtering for tumor transcriptome and immune sequencing. Turning to the study itself: About 8 patients were R-ISS I, approximately 15 were R-ISS II, 6 or 7 were R-ISS III.

The CDR3 sequence is 15 residues long. V lost 0 bases to trimming and J lost 4 bases; unmatched junction nucleotides: 7. CDR1 is DFQATT, CDR2 SNEGSKA, per germline (reference sequence). The library was built from about 370 ng RNA with molecular barcoded adaptors for alpha/delta and beta/gamma chains. Via MiXCR, TCRdb re-called the reads, giving one row per CDR3 protein. The repertoire holds about 60,000 distinct CDR3 sequences, 11% to 15% seen once, with about 44% in the top ten. Sampling of bone marrow took place during active disease in every patient. Study-wide results and caveats: Compared with RNA-seq, IR-seq gave much higher clonotype depth and reliability. Approximately 82% of IR-seq clonotypes had one read, totaling about 3.3% of reads; RNA-seq: roughly 76% and 46%.

This clonotype showed up many times. Antigen unknown. Sequencing was performed on a population of CD138-negative cells sorted from bone marrow. The V gene is TRBV20-1, the J gene TRBJ2-5, with 8 nucleotides matching TRBD2. This clonotype was sampled from a donor aged 40 or older with multiple myeloma. The CDR3 DNA reads TGCAGTGCTAGAGATCCCGGGAGGGCCGGAGAGACCCAGTACTTC. This sequence encodes CSARDPGRAGETQYF.